These T cell receptor beta chains were read from a single sample in a study of T cells in localized non-small cell lung cancer. Assay: immunoSEQ multiplex PCR; the TCRdb copy retains only in-frame clones and omits some. The sample contains over 8,500 clones, about 92% of which appear only once. The input for sequencing was peripheral blood, taken before any cancer treatment. The receptors were gathered from a woman aged 40-70 years with stage I squamous cell lung carcinoma. The CDR3 runs from the conserved cysteine through the conserved F or W. The order of the fields is clone size, V gene, D gene, J gene, CDR3 DNA, CDR3 protein. D genes are given only for firm matches. Size is omitted from some rows. Given values are once, few, many or a class for expanded clones.

>NA|TRBV7-7|TRBD1|TRBJ1-2
TGTGCTAGCAGCACCGGACAGGGGCATGCCTATGGCTACACCTTC
CASSTGQGHAYGYTF
>NA|TRBV28|NA|TRBJ1-5
TGTGCCAGCAGTTTTGGGACACCTAATCAGCCCCAGCATTTT
CASSFGTPNQPQHF
>NA|TRBV7-2|TRBD1|TRBJ1-2
TGTGCCAGCAGCGGACCAGGGGGAAGCTATGGCTACACCTTC
CASSGPGGSYGYTF
>NA|TRBV5-1|TRBD1|TRBJ1-2
TGCGCCAGCAGCTTGGGCCCACAGGGGAGCGGCTACACCTTC
CASSLGPQGSGYTF
>NA|TRBV13|TRBD1|TRBJ2-6
TGTGCCAGCAGCTTAGAAGGACAGGGACCCTCTGGGGCCAACGTCCTGACTTTC
CASSLEGQGPSGANVLTF
>NA|TRBV19|TRBD1|TRBJ2-7
TGTGCCAGTAGTCGACAGGGGGCATCGGACGAGCAGTACTTC
CASSRQGASDEQYF
>NA|TRBV11-3|NA|TRBJ1-6
TGTGCCAGCAGCCCACAACCCAGCGGGGTCGGTTCACCCCTCCACTTT
CASSPQPSGVGSPLHF
>NA|TRBV12-5|TRBD1|TRBJ2-7
TGTGCTAGTGGTTTCCCGACAGGGCCCAGCCCTCACGAGCAGTACTTC
CASGFPTGPSPHEQYF
>NA|TRBV25-1|TRBD1|TRBJ1-2
TGTGCCAGCACCGGGACAGATTTCTATGGCTACACCTTC
CASTGTDFYGYTF
>NA|TRBV5-1|TRBD1|TRBJ2-5
TGCGCCAGCAGCCGCGGACAGGGTTCCTGGGAGACCCAGTACTTC
CASSRGQGSWETQYF
>NA|TRBV19|NA|TRBJ1-4
TGTGCCAGTAGTATACTACGCAGCGATGAAAAACTGTTTTTT
CASSILRSDEKLFF
>few|TRBV7-9|NA|TRBJ1-6
TGTGCCAGCAGCCCCTATCTGGAGGCTAATTCACCCCTCCACTTT
CASSPYLEANSPLHF
>NA|TRBV15|TRBD1|TRBJ1-4
TGTGCCACCAGCAGGGGACAGGTCAATAATGAAAAACTGTTTTTT
CATSRGQVNNEKLFF
>NA|TRBV19|TRBD1|TRBJ1-5
TGTGCCAGTAGTATAGACAGGGGGCGAGGACGCCAGCATTTT
CASSIDRGRGRQHF
>NA|TRBV7-2|NA|TRBJ1-3
TGTGCCAGCACCTCCGGGGGGGGGAATCGAGACACCATATATTTT
CASTSGGGNRDTIYF
>NA|TRBV7-2|NA|TRBJ1-5
TGTGCCAGCAGCTTAGAAGCGGGAGAGGGGGAACAGCCCCAGCATTTT
CASSLEAGEGEQPQHF
>NA|TRBV5-1|TRBD1|TRBJ2-3
TGCGCCAGCAGCCCGACAGGGGTGGGCACAGATACGCAGTATTTT
CASSPTGVGTDTQYF
>NA|TRBV7-6|NA|TRBJ1-4
TGTGCCAGCAGCCCAACTTTAGGACAGCAAGAGTTTTTT
CASSPTLGQQEFF
>once|TRBV14|NA|TRBJ2-1
TGTGCCAGCAGCCGAAGAATAAGTGAGCAGTTCTTC
CASSRRISEQFF
>once|TRBV9|TRBD1|TRBJ2-5
TGTGCCAGCAGCGTAATCCAGGGGGAATGGGAGACCCAGTACTTC
CASSVIQGEWETQYF
>NA|TRBV6-1|NA|TRBJ1-6
TGTGCCAGCAACGGCAGGCCCGACTATAATTCACCCCTCCACTTT
CASNGRPDYNSPLHF
>NA|TRBV5-6|TRBD2|TRBJ2-7
TGTGCCAGCAGCTTGGTCGGCGGGGGGTCTATATACGAGCAGTACTTC
CASSLVGGGSIYEQYF
>NA|TRBV2|TRBD1|TRBJ2-1
TGTGCCAGCATTGATGACCAGCTGATCCGGGACAGGGGGGGGAATGAGCAGTTCTTC
CASIDDQLIRDRGGNEQFF
>NA|TRBV19|TRBD1|TRBJ2-7
TGTGCCAGTAGTGGATCCGGGACAGGGACGTACGAGCAGTACTTC
CASSGSGTGTYEQYF
>NA|TRBV6-1|NA|TRBJ1-2
TGTGCCAGCAGTGAAGCGGGGGGGCCTATCTCGGGAAACACCTTC
CASSEAGGPISGNTF
>NA|TRBV5-1|NA|TRBJ1-6
TGCGCCAGCAGCTTGGTGTACATAGAGTCCCCCTATAATTCACCCCTCCACTTT
CASSLVYIESPYNSPLHF